This TCR beta chain is drawn from a study of CD8 T cells in Susac syndrome. The RNA, roughly 0.45 to 1 ug, was put through reverse transcription using random hexamers. TCRdb re-analysed the immunoSEQ multiplex PCR reads in MiXCR, keeping a single row per CDR3 protein. The sample has 100,000 to 150,000 distinct CDR3 sequences, 90% to 95% seen once. This CDR3 comprises 15 residues. Germline CDR1 is SNHLY and CDR2 is FYNNEI. V lost 7 bases to trimming and J lost 3 bases; unmatched junction nucleotides: 6. The sequenced material came from CD4+ T cells from PBMCs. This chain links TRBV2 with TRBJ2-2, with 9 bases lining up with TRBD1. This TCR was sampled from a human donor in good health. The CDR3 nucleotides are TGTGCCAGCATTGGACAGGGGTCTTACACCGGGGAGCTGTTTTTT. Residues: CASIGQGSYTGELFF. The full variable domain, in which reference TRBV2 and TRBJ2-2 provide the parts outside the CDR3, is EPEVTQTPSHQVTQMGQEVILRCVPISNHLYFYWYRQILGQKVEFLVSFYNNEISEKSEIFDDQFSVERPDGSNFTLKIRSTKLEDSAMYFCASIGQGSYTGELFFGEGSRLTVL.